The 16 T cell receptor beta chains presented below share a single source sample, sequenced in a study of OX40 agonist ivuxolimab in advanced cancers. The method was immunoSEQ multiplex PCR; TCRdb's version includes in-frame clones alone and lacks a portion of them. The top ten clones hold 6.5% of a sample with tens of thousands of clones, 85% to 90% of them seen once. This specimen consisted of CD4+ or CD8+ T cells sorted from blood, obtained in a trial of the OX40 agonist ivuxolimab. Receptor source: an adult with an advanced solid tumor such as melanoma, head and neck, liver or kidney cancer.

This clone was seen a few times. The rearrangement links TRBV9 to TRBJ1-4; 8 positions agree with TRBD1. Germline loops: CDR1 SGDLS, CDR2 YYNGEE. Losses at the gene ends were 0 bases for V and 7 bases for J; bases not matched to a gene: 8. This CDR3 comprises 16 residues. The chain's CDR3 is CASSVDTGGLGEKLFF. The CDR3 nucleotides read TGTGCCAGCAGCGTAGACACAGGGGGATTGGGTGAAAAACTGTTTTTT. The variable domain in full, completed from reference TRBV9 and TRBJ1-4, reads DSGVTQTPKHLITATGQRVTLRCSPRSGDLSVYWYQQSLDQGLQFLIQYYNGEERAKGNILERFSAQQFPDLHSELNLSSLELGDSALYFCASSVDTGGLGEKLFFGSGTQLSVL.

J is TRBJ1-1 and V is TRBV7-6; 7 nucleotides agree with TRBD1. The germline CDR1 and CDR2 sequences are SGHVS and FNYEAQ. The CDR3 totals 13 residues. The J segment lost 4 bases and the V segment lost 1 base, leaving 0 bases of the junction unmatched. The CDR3: CASSLGQGTEAFF. The CDR3 bases are TGTGCCAGCAGCTTAGGACAGGGCACTGAAGCTTTCTTT.

This chain uses TRBV19 with TRBJ1-5, with a weak D call TRBD1 (5 bases). The CDR3 extends over 14 amino acids. The ends were cut back, 4 bases at V and 5 bases at J, with 12 bases in the middle. Germline V gene data show CDR1 as LNHDA and CDR2 as SQIVND (reference sequence). CDR3 sequence reads: CASSRSTAYQPQHF. The CDR3 nucleotides are TGTGCCAGTAGTAGATCGACAGCGTATCAGCCCCAGCATTTT.

The chain couples TRBV7-8 to TRBJ1-2, with 10 positions matching TRBD1. Germline-derived CDR1 and CDR2 are SGHVS and FQNEAQ. The V segment lost 5 bases and the J segment 4 bases; nucleotides outside the gene matches: 7. The CDR3 loop spans 15 amino acids. Here the CDR3 reads CASSPRDRGSYGYTF. In nucleotides, the CDR3 is TGTGCCAGCAGCCCCCGGGACAGGGGTTCCTATGGCTACACCTTC.

The V gene is TRBV19, the J gene TRBJ2-2; D may correspond to TRBD1 or TRBD2 (5 bases each). The ends were cut back, 3 bases at V and 0 bases at J, with 5 bases in the middle. The CDR3 is 14 amino acids. Per germline, CDR1 LNHDA and CDR2 SQIVND (reference sequence). Written as DNA, the CDR3 is TGTGCCAGTAGTATGGGGGCGAACACCGGGGAGCTGTTTTTT. It yields the protein CASSMGANTGELFF.

This chain uses TRBV19 with TRBJ1-1; D is ambiguous. Germline V gene lookup returns CDR1 LNHDA and CDR2 SQIVND (reference sequence). This CDR3 spans 17 amino acids. The V end was cut by 1 base, the J end by 4 bases, with 19 bases between. The CDR3 region is CASSIGAQSLSATEAFF. As DNA, the CDR3 is TGTGCCAGTAGTATAGGCGCCCAATCTCTATCCGCCACTGAAGCTTTCTTT.

The V call is TRBV15, the J call TRBJ2-5, with 8 bases lining up with TRBD2. Germline assignment: CDR1 LNHNV and CDR2 YYDKDF (reference sequence). The length of the CDR3 is 15 residues. Trimming removed 3 bases from V and 2 bases from J; junction bases left unmatched: 5. The CDR3 is CATSSGGALQETQYF. The CDR3 nucleotides are TGTGCCACCAGCAGCGGGGGGGCCTTGCAAGAGACCCAGTACTTC.

The genes are TRBV6-5 and TRBJ1-4; D is unclear. This CDR3 comprises 15 residues. The V end was cut by 0 bases, the J end by 8 bases, with 13 bases between. The germline CDR1 and CDR2 sequences are MNHEY and SVGAGI. The CDR3 coding sequence is TGTGCCAGCAGTTACTCGGGAATAGAACGCGAAAAACTGTTTTTT. Residues: CASSYSGIEREKLFF.

The chain carries TRBV30 and TRBJ2-1, with TRBD2 matching over 13 bases. CDR1 is GTSNPN, CDR2 SVGIG, per germline (reference sequence). Unmatched junction bases numbered 4, after V lost 2 bases and J lost 6 bases. The CDR3 is 15 residues long. CDR3 DNA: TGTGCCTGGAGTATAGGGACTAGCGGGGTCAATGAGCAGTTCTTC. Translation gives CAWSIGTSGVNEQFF.

The chain is built from TRBV10-3 and TRBJ2-5; 7 bases line up with TRBD2. This CDR3 is built from 13 residues. Germline CDR1 and CDR2: ENHRY and SYGVKD. J lost 5 bases, V lost 9 bases, and 9 bases had no gene match. The CDR3 spells CAMAGSGTETQYF. In nucleotides, the CDR3 is TGTGCCATGGCCGGGAGCGGGACGGAGACCCAGTACTTC.

The chain recombines TRBV12-5 with TRBJ1-5; possible D gene TRBD1, 5 bases. This CDR3 has 17 residues. Germline V gene data show CDR1 as LGHNT and CDR2 as FRNRAP. V was trimmed by 7 bases and J by 0 bases, leaving 19 bases between them. DNA for the CDR3: TGTGCTAGTGCCCCATCGACAGACTCCTATAGCAATCAGCCCCAGCATTTT. Translation: CASAPSTDSYSNQPQHF. Based on the CDR3 plus reference TRBV12-5 and TRBJ1-5, the full variable domain is DARVTQTPRHKVTEMGQEVTMRCQPILGHNTVFWYRQTMMQGLELLAYFRNRAPLDDSGMPKDRFSAEMPDATLATLKIQPSEPRDSAVYFCASAPSTDSYSNQPQHFGDGTRLSIL.

V is TRBV19 and J is TRBJ1-4; 8 nucleotides match TRBD1. The CDR3 has 14 amino acids. Germline CDR1 LNHDA, CDR2 SQIVND (reference sequence). The ends lost 6 bases at V and 8 bases at J; junction bases unmatched: 8. CDR3 sequence (DNA): TGTGCCAGTAGGGAACAGGGGGGTAGGGAAAAACTGTTTTTT. This codes for CASREQGGREKLFF.

V usage is TRBV5-6 and J usage is TRBJ1-4; no clear D gene. Germline V gene sequence: CDR1 SGHDT, CDR2 YYEEEE. This CDR3 comprises 13 residues. V was pared by 4 bases and J by 5 bases, with 9 bases between. CDR3 in amino acids: CASSLSPNEKLFF. DNA of the CDR3: TGTGCCAGCAGCCTCTCTCCAAATGAAAAACTGTTTTTT.

The rearrangement joins TRBV5-1 to TRBJ1-3; 12 bases are shared with TRBD1. The CDR3 runs to 17 residues. Germline CDR1 reads SGHRS; CDR2 reads YFSETQ. Trimming at V came to 3 bases and at J to 3 bases, leaving 7 bases not matched to a gene. CDR3 nucleotide sequence: TGCGCCAGCAGCTGGACCGGGACAGGGGGCATTGGAAACACCATATATTTT. This encodes CASSWTGTGGIGNTIYF.

For this clone: The sample holds other DNA sequences that translate to the same CDR3. The rearrangement uses TRBV11-3 and TRBJ1-5; D gene uncertain. CDR1 and CDR2 from the germline V gene are SGHNT and YENEEA. This CDR3 contains 13 residues. Trimming took off 0 bases at V and 7 bases at J, with 7 bases between the two ends. CDR3 DNA: TGTGCCAGCAGCTTAGAAGAAGGGCAGCCCCAGCATTTT. Residues: CASSLEEGQPQHF.

The chain joins TRBV19 to TRBJ1-2; 7 positions agree with TRBD1. CDR3 length equals 14 residues. With V trimmed by 5 bases and J by 4 bases, 7 bases remained unmatched. The germline CDR1 and CDR2 sequences are LNHDA and SQIVND (reference sequence). The CDR3 reads CASSPDRAFYGYTF. The CDR3 DNA sequence: TGTGCCAGTAGTCCTGACAGGGCGTTCTATGGCTACACCTTC.